Shown below are 10 T cell receptor beta chains from a single sample sequenced in a study of vaccination and CD4 T cells after COVID-19 (dated by TCRdb to between 2020 and 2023). The treatment or condition label of this sample denotes: approximately nine-day PBMC culture with coronavirus spike peptide pools or control peptides (ViraFEST assay). These receptors are not linked to any known antigen. Library prep was done by PCR. TCRdb names Illumina iSeq 100 as the instrument used. TCR sequencing of DNA from cultured CD4+ T cells used the Oncomine TCR Beta short-read assay at the Johns Hopkins FTIC core. In-frame beta chains were kept once TCRdb had trimmed the public reads at Q25 with fastp and called clones with MiXCR. All rows with the same CDR3 protein become a single entry with the most common DNA and genes. The sample table records about 18,000 distinct CDR3 sequences; around 52% of these occur just once. Roughly a sixth of the sample comes from the top ten.

The specimen was CD4+ T cells from blood, cultured in vitro, collected before SARS-CoV-2 vaccination. The source is a human donor who had recovered from COVID-19.

This clonotype was observed a single time. The chain couples TRBV19 to TRBJ2-6; unclear D gene. V lost 5 bases to trimming and J lost 4 bases, with 12 bases between them. The germline gives CDR1 LNHDA, CDR2 SQIVND (reference sequence). The CDR3 is made up of 15 amino acids. CDR3 DNA: TGTGCCAGTAGTTGGTCTCCGCCCGGGGCCAACGTCCTGACTTTC. This gives the protein CASSWSPPGANVLTF.

This clonotype was picked up a small number of times. The junction departs from the called germline gene at one end, perhaps through a read error. In DNA, the CDR3 is TGTGCCAGCAGCTTACGAAATTCTAACTATGGTTACACCTTC. Translated, it gives CASSLRNSNYGYTF. The chain has TRBV11-3 and TRBJ1-2; the D is unclear. This CDR3 is 14 amino acids long. Looked up from germline, CDR1 is SGHNT and CDR2 is YENEEA.

The gene calls are TRBV20-1 and TRBJ2-5; D may be TRBD2 (5 bases). CDR3 size: 12 residues. Germline V gene data show CDR1 as DFQATT and CDR2 as SNEGSKA (reference sequence). Trimming took 6 bases from V and 1 from J, leaving 9 bases between them. The CDR3, as DNA: TGCAGTGCCCCGGGGAGCCAAGAGACCCAGTACTTC. Translated: CSAPGSQETQYF.

In DNA form, the CDR3 reads TGCAGTGCCGGATCCCAGGACAGGGGGCGAGAGACCCAGTACTTC. Translation: CSAGSQDRGRETQYF. The chain is built from TRBV20-1 and TRBJ2-5; TRBD1 matches 11 bases. The germline V gene has CDR1 DFQATT and CDR2 SNEGSKA (reference sequence). With 6 bases clipped from V and 4 bases from J, the junction kept 10 bases outside the gene matches. The CDR3 runs to 15 residues.

The V and J genes are TRBV10-3 and TRBJ2-7, with D tentatively TRBD1 (6 bases). This CDR3 has 13 residues. The V gene lost 11 bases and the J gene lost 6 bases, with 20 bases spanning the gap. The germline V gene has CDR1 ENHRY and CDR2 SYGVKD. CDR3 in amino acids: CASTDRRPSEQYF. The CDR3 region has the DNA TGTGCCTCGACGGACAGACGGCCGTCCGAGCAGTACTTC.

V gene TRBV6-2 or TRBV6-3 combines with J gene TRBJ1-1; D is undetermined. CDR3 length: 15 amino acids. Trimming removed 6 bases from V and 0 bases from J, with 14 bases in between. From germline, CDR1 is MNHEY and CDR2 SVGEGT. The chain's CDR3 is CASSHRTPMNTEAFF. CDR3 DNA sequence: TGTGCCAGCAGCCACCGGACTCCCATGAACACTGAAGCTTTCTTT.

The chain has TRBV10-3 and TRBJ2-3; 14 bases fit TRBD2. CDR1 and CDR2 from the germline V gene are ENHRY and SYGVKD. The CDR3 is made up of 20 amino acids. V dropped 2 bases and J dropped 2; count of bases not matched to a gene: 12. CDR3 sequence reads: CAISETGLAGGRNFTDTQYF. CDR3 nucleotide sequence: TGTGCCATCAGTGAGACAGGACTAGCGGGGGGCCGAAACTTCACAGATACGCAGTATTTT.

The chain links TRBV6-5 to TRBJ2-7; D may be TRBD2 (6 bases). In germline, CDR1 is MNHEY, CDR2 SVGAGI. The ends were cut back, 0 bases at V and 7 bases at J, with 7 bases in the middle. The CDR3 consists of 12 residues. The CDR3 spells CASSYSGGEQYF. The CDR3 nucleotides read TGTGCCAGCAGTTACTCTGGGGGGGAGCAGTACTTC.

The chain carries TRBV20-1 and TRBJ2-7; 9 bases fit TRBD1. There are 14 residues in the CDR3. Germline trimming cut 1 base from V and 6 bases from J; bases unmatched to any gene: 7. From germline, CDR1 is DFQATT and CDR2 SNEGSKA (reference sequence). The CDR3, as DNA: TGCAGTGCTAGAGCGGGACAGGGATGGGGCGAGCAGTACTTC. Encoded protein: CSARAGQGWGEQYF.

The rearrangement uses TRBV7-2 and TRBJ1-2; 7 nucleotides line up with TRBD1. Germline V gene lookup returns CDR1 SGHTA and CDR2 FQGNSA. Trimming at V came to 5 bases and at J to 2 bases, leaving 5 bases not matched to a gene. The CDR3 is made up of 14 amino acids. CDR3 region: CASSIGQANYGYTF. As DNA, the CDR3 is TGTGCCAGCAGCATCGGACAGGCGAACTATGGCTACACCTTC.